This T cell receptor (beta chain) was recorded in a study of beta chain features in type 1 diabetes. Study-wide points: Moderate yet significant TCRB CDR3 shortening was seen in Type 1 diabetes patients in all four CD4+ subsets.

Germline V gene sequence: CDR1 KGHSH, CDR2 LQKENI. The CDR3 extends over 14 amino acids. Trimming cost V 3 bases and J 2 bases, with 9 bases left between them. For this clone: Its matching antigen is unknown.

Every bit of the isolated RNA underwent reverse transcription, so sequencing read expressed TCRB transcripts. The method was immunoSEQ multiplex PCR; TCRdb's version includes in-frame clones alone and lacks a portion of them. The data contain roughly 730,000 clones, roughly 13% of them singletons. This receptor was identified in a man in his late teens or twenties with type 1 diabetes. Specimen: naive CD4+ T cells from blood. The chain couples TRBV18 to TRBJ2-3; TRBD1 is a possible D gene (5 bases). CDR3 sequence (DNA): TGTGCCAGCTCACCCCAGGGAAACACAGATACGCAGTATTTT. Amino acid sequence: CASSPQGNTDTQYF.